The rows below give T cell receptor beta chains drawn from one sample of a study of cytotoxic CD8 clonotypes in ibrutinib-treated CLL. The protocol was immunoSEQ multiplex PCR, while the TCRdb copy is restricted to in-frame clones and leaves out a portion. The table shows some 200,000 clones, with 79% occurring only once. This sample comprised PBMCs, obtained after 12 months of ibrutinib treatment. These receptors were collected from a human donor with chronic lymphocytic leukemia. Both conserved end residues are part of each CDR3. The D gene is left open where the match is weak. Rows may omit the clone size; those that give it use once, few, many or a size class.

d_gene	v_gene	abundance	j_gene	CDR3aa	CDR3nt
TRBD1	TRBV6-5	-	TRBJ1-2	CASSYARTGEYGYTF	TGTGCCAGCAGTTACGCCCGAACAGGGGAATATGGCTACACCTTC
-	TRBV11-3	-	TRBJ1-1	CASSFTGNTEAFF	TGTGCCAGCAGCTTTACAGGGAACACTGAAGCTTTCTTT
-	TRBV5-5	few	TRBJ1-2	CASSFGIYGYTF	TGTGCCAGCAGCTTTGGGATCTATGGCTACACCTTC
TRBD2	TRBV19	-	TRBJ2-1	CASSASGIISYNEQFF	TGTGCCAGTAGTGCCAGCGGGATAATCTCCTACAATGAGCAGTTCTTC
-	TRBV7-8	-	TRBJ2-7	CASSPRGSYEQYF	TGTGCCAGCAGCCCCAGGGGCAGCTACGAGCAGTACTTC
-	TRBV12-2	-	TRBJ2-1	CASRCPGGPNEQFF	TGTGCAAGTCGTTGTCCGGGGGGGCCGAATGAGCAGTTCTTC
TRBD2	TRBV9	-	TRBJ2-3	CASSVTGSGRPIGSDTQYF	TGTGCCAGCAGCGTAACAGGTAGCGGGAGACCCATTGGATCAGATACGCAGTATTTT
TRBD2	TRBV4-1	-	TRBJ2-7	CASSQDPPPSGRYEQYF	TGCGCCAGCAGCCAAGATCCCCCCCCTAGCGGGCGATACGAGCAGTACTTC
-	TRBV7-9	-	TRBJ1-1	CASSLGTPTEAFF	TGTGCCAGCAGCCTCGGCACACCCACTGAAGCTTTCTTT
-	TRBV2	-	TRBJ1-2	CASSERGAGWTRYGYTF	TGTGCCAGCAGTGAAAGAGGGGCAGGGTGGACCCGCTATGGCTACACCTTC
-	TRBV5-4	-	TRBJ1-5	CASSLDAAGNQPQHF	TGTGCCAGCAGCTTGGATGCAGCGGGCAATCAGCCCCAGCATTTT
TRBD2	TRBV15	-	TRBJ2-7	CATSRDGEAGGSYEQYF	TGTGCCACCAGCAGAGATGGTGAAGCGGGGGGCTCCTACGAGCAGTACTTC
TRBD2	TRBV18	-	TRBJ2-1	CASSPRLLAGDNEQFF	TGTGCCAGCTCACCCCGGCTTTTAGCGGGAGACAATGAGCAGTTCTTC
TRBD2	TRBV6-5	once	TRBJ2-2	CASRTTSGSMGELFF	TGTGCCAGCAGGACGACTAGCGGGAGTATGGGGGAGCTGTTTTTT
TRBD2	TRBV5-1	-	TRBJ2-3	CASSPGLAGAEDTQYF	TGCGCCAGCAGCCCGGGACTAGCGGGAGCTGAGGATACGCAGTATTTT
-	TRBV28	-	TRBJ1-5	CASRPNQGSSNQPQHF	TGTGCCAGCAGGCCGAATCAGGGTTCTAGCAATCAGCCCCAGCATTTT
-	TRBV9	few	TRBJ1-1	CASSVDGLKGLAFF	TGTGCCAGCAGCGTAGACGGGTTGAAGGGATTAGCTTTCTTT
TRBD2	TRBV2	few	TRBJ2-7	CASSQYLAGAEQYF	TGTGCCAGCAGTCAGTACCTAGCGGGAGCTGAGCAGTACTTC
-	TRBV7-9	-	TRBJ1-1	CASSLQGSNTEAFF	TGTGCCAGCAGTTTACAGGGCTCGAACACTGAAGCTTTCTTT
TRBD1	TRBV5-4	-	TRBJ2-5	CASSRQGAVETQYF	TGTGCCAGCAGCAGACAGGGGGCGGTGGAGACCCAGTACTTC
-	TRBV2	-	TRBJ1-3	CASSEGRYAGNTIYF	TGTGCCAGCAGTGAAGGGAGGTATGCTGGAAACACCATATATTTT
TRBD2	TRBV5-1	-	TRBJ2-3	CASSLGGGLREDSDTQYF	TGCGCCAGCAGCTTGGGAGGCGGTCTGCGGGAGGACTCAGATACGCAGTATTTT
-	TRBV11-3	-	TRBJ2-5	CASSLSVTDGDRETQYF	TGTGCCAGCAGCTTATCGGTGACGGACGGGGACCGGGAGACCCAGTACTTC
-	TRBV4-2	-	TRBJ2-2	CASSQEWRAGNTGELFF	TGTGCCAGCAGCCAAGAATGGAGGGCGGGCAACACCGGGGAGCTGTTTTTT
-	TRBV7-9	-	TRBJ1-6	CASSLGGIRDSPLHF	TGTGCCAGCAGCTTGGGTGGGATTCGGGATTCACCCCTCCACTTT
-	TRBV30	-	TRBJ1-4	CAWSLQITNEKLFF	TGTGCCTGGAGTTTGCAGATAACTAATGAAAAACTGTTTTTT
-	TRBV5-1	few	TRBJ2-7	CASSFAPLYEQYF	TGCGCCAGCAGCTTTGCACCACTCTACGAGCAGTACTTC
-	TRBV28	few	TRBJ2-3	CASGGGLSPDTQYF	TGTGCCAGCGGGGGGGGGCTTAGCCCAGATACGCAGTATTTT
-	TRBV13	-	TRBJ2-3	CASSLRASGTDTQYF	TGTGCCAGCAGCTTAAGGGCTAGCGGCACAGATACGCAGTATTTT
-	TRBV14	-	TRBJ1-4	CASSQSSEKLFF	TGTGCCAGCAGCCAGTCCTCTGAAAAACTGTTTTTT
TRBD2	TRBV19	-	TRBJ2-2	CASQNPWGGGTGELFF	TGTGCCAGCCAAAACCCGTGGGGGGGAGGCACCGGGGAGCTGTTTTTT
TRBD1	TRBV9	-	TRBJ2-3	CASSVAGQGASDTQYF	TGTGCCAGCAGCGTCGCTGGACAGGGGGCATCAGATACGCAGTATTTT
-	TRBV25-1	-	TRBJ2-7	CASSRSGSSYEQYF	TGTGCCAGCAGTCGGAGCGGCTCATCCTACGAGCAGTACTTC
-	TRBV7-8	-	TRBJ2-7	CASSARLPVYEQYF	TGTGCCAGCAGCGCCAGATTACCCGTCTACGAGCAGTACTTC
-	TRBV5-4	-	TRBJ1-2	CASSRGWGRRVNYGYTF	TGTGCCAGCAGCCGTGGATGGGGGCGTAGGGTTAACTATGGCTACACCTTC
TRBD1	TRBV27	-	TRBJ1-2	CASSPSQGQGRGYTF	TGTGCCAGCAGTCCATCCCAGGGACAGGGACGAGGCTACACCTTC